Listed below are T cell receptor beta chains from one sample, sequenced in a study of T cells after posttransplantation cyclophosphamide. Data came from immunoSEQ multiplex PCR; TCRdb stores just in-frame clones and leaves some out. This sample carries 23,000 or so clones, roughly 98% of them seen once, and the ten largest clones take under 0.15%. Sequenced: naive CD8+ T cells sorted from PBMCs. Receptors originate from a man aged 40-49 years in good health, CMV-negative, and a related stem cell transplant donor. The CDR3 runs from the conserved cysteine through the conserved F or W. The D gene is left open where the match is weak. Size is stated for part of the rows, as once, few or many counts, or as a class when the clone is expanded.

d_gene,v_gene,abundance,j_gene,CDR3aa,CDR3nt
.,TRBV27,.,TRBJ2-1,CATLRGMNEQFF,TGTGCCACCCTCCGGGGTATGAATGAGCAGTTCTTC
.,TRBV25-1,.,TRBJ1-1,CASATGGLAFF,TGTGCCAGTGCGACAGGCGGGTTGGCTTTCTTT
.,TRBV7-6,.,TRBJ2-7,CASSLGTETSYEQYF,TGTGCCAGCAGCTTAGGCACAGAGACAAGCTACGAGCAGTACTTC
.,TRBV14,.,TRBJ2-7,CASSQARRQREQYF,TGTGCCAGCAGCCAAGCCCGGAGGCAGAGAGAGCAGTACTTC
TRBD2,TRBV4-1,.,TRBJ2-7,CASSPLREREKYEQYF,TGCGCCAGCAGCCCCCTCAGGGAGCGGGAGAAATACGAGCAGTACTTC
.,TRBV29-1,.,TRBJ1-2,CSVVTGGNYGYTF,TGCAGCGTTGTTACGGGGGGCAACTATGGCTACACCTTC
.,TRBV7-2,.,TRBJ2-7,CASSPGGSSYEQYF,TGTGCCAGCAGCCCCGGAGGGTCCTCCTACGAGCAGTACTTC
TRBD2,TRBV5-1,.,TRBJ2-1,CASGLYEGGLRNEQFF,TGCGCCAGCGGACTCTATGAGGGAGGGCTTCGAAATGAGCAGTTCTTC
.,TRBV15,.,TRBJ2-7,CATSRDGQEGGYEQYF,TGTGCCACCAGCAGAGATGGGCAGGAAGGGGGCTACGAGCAGTACTTC
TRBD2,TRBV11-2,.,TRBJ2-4,CASSLGGRATNIQYF,TGTGCCAGCAGCTTAGGTGGGAGGGCCACAAACATTCAGTACTTC
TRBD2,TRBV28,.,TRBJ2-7,CASSTLAGGYEQYF,TGTGCCAGCAGTACCCTAGCGGGAGGCTACGAGCAGTACTTC
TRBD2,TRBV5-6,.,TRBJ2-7,CASSSGGSYEQYF,TGTGCCAGCAGCTCGGGGGGCTCCTACGAGCAGTACTTC
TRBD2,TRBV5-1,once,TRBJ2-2,CASSPPEGGPSTGELFF,TGCGCCAGCAGCCCCCCTGAGGGAGGGCCGTCCACCGGGGAGCTGTTTTTT
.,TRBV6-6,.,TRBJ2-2,CASISTGELFF,TGTGCCAGCATCAGCACCGGGGAGCTGTTTTTT
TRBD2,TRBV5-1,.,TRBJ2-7,CASSLGRVPYEQYF,TGCGCCAGCAGCTTAGGGAGGGTCCCCTACGAGCAGTACTTC
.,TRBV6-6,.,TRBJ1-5,CASSLTGGQPQHF,TGTGCCAGCAGTCTGACAGGCGGTCAGCCCCAGCATTTT
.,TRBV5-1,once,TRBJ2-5,CASSSPSGTQYF,TGCGCCAGCAGCTCTCCAAGCGGGACCCAGTACTTC
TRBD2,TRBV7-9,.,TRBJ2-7,CASSLSGRASGEQYF,TGTGCCAGCAGCTTATCCGGGAGGGCCTCCGGCGAGCAGTACTTC
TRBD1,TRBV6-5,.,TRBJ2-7,CASSYSIQGDEQYF,TGTGCCAGCAGTTACTCGATCCAGGGGGACGAGCAGTACTTC
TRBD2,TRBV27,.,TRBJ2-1,CASSLSGRGNNEQFF,TGTGCCAGCAGTTTAAGCGGGAGGGGCAACAATGAGCAGTTCTTC
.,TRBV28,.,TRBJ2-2,CASSLSRGAGELFF,TGTGCCAGCAGTTTAAGTCGCGGGGCCGGGGAGCTGTTTTTT
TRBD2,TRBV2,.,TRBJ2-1,CARSTSGEEQFF,TGTGCCAGATCGACTAGCGGGGAGGAGCAGTTCTTC
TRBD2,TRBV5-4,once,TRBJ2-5,CASSELADQETQYF,TGTGCCAGCAGCGAACTAGCGGACCAAGAGACCCAGTACTTC
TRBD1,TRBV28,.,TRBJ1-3,CASTHPGQVSGNTIYF,TGTGCCAGCACCCACCCAGGACAGGTCTCTGGAAACACCATATATTTT
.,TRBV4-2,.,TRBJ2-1,CASSQERGLSGVRLGNEQFF,TGTGCCAGCAGCCAAGAGCGGGGCCTATCGGGAGTGCGATTGGGAAATGAGCAGTTCTTC
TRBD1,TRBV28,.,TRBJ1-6,CASMLVWTGDLSLHF,TGTGCCAGCATGTTGGTCTGGACAGGGGACCTTTCCCTCCACTTT
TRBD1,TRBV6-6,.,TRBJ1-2,CASSSDRVYGYTF,TGTGCCAGCAGCTCCGACAGGGTCTATGGCTACACCTTC
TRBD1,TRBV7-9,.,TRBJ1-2,CASSSGTGWIGGYTF,TGTGCCAGCAGCTCCGGGACAGGCTGGATAGGGGGCTACACCTTC
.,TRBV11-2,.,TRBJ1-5,CASSLDRWGNQPQHF,TGTGCCAGCAGCTTAGACAGGTGGGGCAATCAGCCCCAGCATTTT
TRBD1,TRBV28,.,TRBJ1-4,CASSLVDRGNFIFEKLFF,TGTGCCAGCAGTTTGGTCGACAGGGGGAACTTTATTTTTGAAAAACTGTTTTTT
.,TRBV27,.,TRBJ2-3,CASSPYSSSTDTQYF,TGTGCCAGCAGTCCGTACTCCTCCAGCACAGATACGCAGTATTTT
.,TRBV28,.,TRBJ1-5,CASTLEGEGNQPQHF,TGTGCCAGCACTTTAGAAGGGGAGGGCAATCAGCCCCAGCATTTT
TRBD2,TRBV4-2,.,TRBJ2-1,CASSQVIAGGPINEQFF,TGTGCCAGCAGCCAAGTTATAGCGGGAGGGCCTATCAATGAGCAGTTCTTC
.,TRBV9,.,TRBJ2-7,CASSDGEGSEQYF,TGTGCCAGCAGCGACGGAGAGGGTAGCGAGCAGTACTTC
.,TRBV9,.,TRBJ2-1,CASSATVGGLSYNEQFF,TGTGCCAGCAGCGCGACTGTGGGGGGGCTTTCCTACAATGAGCAGTTCTTC
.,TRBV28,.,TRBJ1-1,CASSFSGAEAFF,TGTGCCAGCAGTTTTTCGGGGGCTGAAGCTTTCTTT